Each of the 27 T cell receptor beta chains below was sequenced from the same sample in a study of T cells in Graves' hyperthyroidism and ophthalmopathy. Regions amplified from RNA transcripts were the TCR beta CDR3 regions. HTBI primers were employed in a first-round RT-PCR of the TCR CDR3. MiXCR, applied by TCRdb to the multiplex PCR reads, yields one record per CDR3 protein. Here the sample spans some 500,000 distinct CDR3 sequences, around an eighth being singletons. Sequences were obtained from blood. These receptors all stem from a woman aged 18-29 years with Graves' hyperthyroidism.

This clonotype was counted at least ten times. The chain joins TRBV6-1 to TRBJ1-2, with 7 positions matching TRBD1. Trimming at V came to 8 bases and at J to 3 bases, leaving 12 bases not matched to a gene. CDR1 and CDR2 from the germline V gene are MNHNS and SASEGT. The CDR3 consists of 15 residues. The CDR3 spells CASQPGRDSDYGYTF. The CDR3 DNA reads TGTGCCAGCCAACCAGGGAGGGACAGCGACTATGGCTACACCTTC.

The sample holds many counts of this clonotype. CDR3: CASAGQGLNTEAFF. The DNA of the CDR3 is TGTGCCAGCGCCGGACAGGGACTGAACACTGAAGCTTTCTTT. J is TRBJ1-1 and V is TRBV18; 8 positions agree with TRBD1. The J segment lost 0 bases and the V segment lost 8 bases, leaving 5 bases of the junction unmatched. The CDR3 runs 14 residues. The germline V gene has CDR1 KGHSH and CDR2 LQKENI.

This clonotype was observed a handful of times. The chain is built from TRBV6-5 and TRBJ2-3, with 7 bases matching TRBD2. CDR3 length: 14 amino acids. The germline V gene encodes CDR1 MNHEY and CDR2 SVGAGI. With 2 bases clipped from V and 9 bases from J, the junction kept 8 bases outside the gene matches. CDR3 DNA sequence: TGTGCCAGCAGTTACGTGGGAGGGCCGGTAACGCAGTATTTT. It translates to CASSYVGGPVTQYF.

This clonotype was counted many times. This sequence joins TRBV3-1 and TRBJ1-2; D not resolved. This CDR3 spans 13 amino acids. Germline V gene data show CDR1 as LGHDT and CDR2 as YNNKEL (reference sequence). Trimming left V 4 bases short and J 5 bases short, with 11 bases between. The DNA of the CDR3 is TGTGCCAGCAGCCCTCGGACTCTATATGGCTACACCTTC. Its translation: CASSPRTLYGYTF.

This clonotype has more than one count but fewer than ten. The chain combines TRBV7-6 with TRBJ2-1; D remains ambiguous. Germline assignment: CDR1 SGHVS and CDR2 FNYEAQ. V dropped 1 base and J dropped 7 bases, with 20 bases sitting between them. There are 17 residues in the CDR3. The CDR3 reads CASSLGILGTLLNEQFF. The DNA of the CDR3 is TGTGCCAGCAGCTTAGGGATCCTAGGAACCCTGCTGAATGAGCAGTTCTTC.

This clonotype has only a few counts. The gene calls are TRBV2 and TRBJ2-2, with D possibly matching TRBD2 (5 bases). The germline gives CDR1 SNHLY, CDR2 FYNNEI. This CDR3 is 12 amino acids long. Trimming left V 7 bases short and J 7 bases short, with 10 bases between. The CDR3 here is CASNVRGGELFF. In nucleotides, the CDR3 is TGTGCCAGCAATGTCCGGGGCGGGGAGCTGTTTTTT.

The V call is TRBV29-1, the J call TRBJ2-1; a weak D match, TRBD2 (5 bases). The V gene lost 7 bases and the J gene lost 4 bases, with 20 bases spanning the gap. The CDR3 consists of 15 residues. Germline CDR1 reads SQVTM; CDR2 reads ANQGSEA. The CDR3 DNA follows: TGCAGCGCCAACCTCCTGGGAGTCCCTTACAATGAGCAGTTCTTC. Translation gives CSANLLGVPYNEQFF.

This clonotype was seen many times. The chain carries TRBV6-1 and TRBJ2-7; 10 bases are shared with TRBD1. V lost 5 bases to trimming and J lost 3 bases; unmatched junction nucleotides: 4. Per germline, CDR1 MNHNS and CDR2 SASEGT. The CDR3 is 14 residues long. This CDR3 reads CASSPDRGLYEQYF. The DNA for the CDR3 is TGTGCCAGCAGTCCCGACAGGGGGCTCTACGAGCAGTACTTC.

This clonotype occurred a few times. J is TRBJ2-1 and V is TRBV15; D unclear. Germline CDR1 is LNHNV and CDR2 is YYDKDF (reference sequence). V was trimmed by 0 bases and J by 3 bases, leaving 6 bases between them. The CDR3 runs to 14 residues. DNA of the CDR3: TGTGCCACCAGCAGAGATGATAGCTACAATGAGCAGTTCTTC. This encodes CATSRDDSYNEQFF.

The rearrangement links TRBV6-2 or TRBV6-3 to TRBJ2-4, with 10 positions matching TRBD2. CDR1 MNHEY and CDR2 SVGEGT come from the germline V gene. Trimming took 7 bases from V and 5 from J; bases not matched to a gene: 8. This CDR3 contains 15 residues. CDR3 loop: CASKGSLAGENIQYF. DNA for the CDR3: TGTGCCAGCAAAGGCTCTCTAGCGGGGGAAAACATTCAGTACTTC.

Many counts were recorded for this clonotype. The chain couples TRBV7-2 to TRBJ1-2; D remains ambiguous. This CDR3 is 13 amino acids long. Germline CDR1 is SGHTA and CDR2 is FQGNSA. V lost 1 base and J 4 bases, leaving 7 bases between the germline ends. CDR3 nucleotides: TGTGCCAGCAGCTTAGAACCGCCCTATGGCTACACCTTC. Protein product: CASSLEPPYGYTF.

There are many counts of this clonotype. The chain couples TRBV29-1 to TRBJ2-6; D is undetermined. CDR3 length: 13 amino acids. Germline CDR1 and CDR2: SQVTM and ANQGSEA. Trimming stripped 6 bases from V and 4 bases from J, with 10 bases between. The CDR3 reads CSVLPTGANVLTF. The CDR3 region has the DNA TGCAGCGTCCTACCTACAGGGGCCAACGTCCTGACTTTC.

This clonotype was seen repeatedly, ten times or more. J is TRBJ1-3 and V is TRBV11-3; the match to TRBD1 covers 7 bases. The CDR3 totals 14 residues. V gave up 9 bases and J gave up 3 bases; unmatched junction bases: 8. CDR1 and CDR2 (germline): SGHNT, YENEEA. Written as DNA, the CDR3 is TGTGCCAGTTCTGGACAGGCGGTTGGAAACACCATATATTTT. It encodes CASSGQAVGNTIYF. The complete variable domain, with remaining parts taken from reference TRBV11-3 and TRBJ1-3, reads EAGVVQSPRYKIIEKKQPVAFWCNPISGHNTLYWYLQNLGQGPELLIRYENEEAVDDSQLPKDRFSAERLKGVDSTLKIQPAELGDSAVYLCASSGQAVGNTIYFGEGSWLTVV.

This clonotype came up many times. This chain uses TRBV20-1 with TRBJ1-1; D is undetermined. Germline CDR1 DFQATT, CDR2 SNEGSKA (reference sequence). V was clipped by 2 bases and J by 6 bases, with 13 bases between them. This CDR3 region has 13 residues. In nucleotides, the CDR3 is TGCAGTGCTAGATTTCGGGGATTCCCTGAAGCTTTCTTT. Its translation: CSARFRGFPEAFF.

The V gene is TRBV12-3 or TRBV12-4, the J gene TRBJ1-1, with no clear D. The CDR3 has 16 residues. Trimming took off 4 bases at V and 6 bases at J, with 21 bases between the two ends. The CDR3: CASSSYLGLSNAEAFF. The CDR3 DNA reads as TGTGCCAGCAGTTCATATTTAGGACTGTCCAACGCTGAAGCTTTCTTT.

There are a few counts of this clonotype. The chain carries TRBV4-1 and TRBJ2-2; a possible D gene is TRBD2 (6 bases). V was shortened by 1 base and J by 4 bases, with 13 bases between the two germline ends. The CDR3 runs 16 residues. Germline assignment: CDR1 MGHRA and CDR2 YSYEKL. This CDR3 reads CASSQGPGLRTGELFF. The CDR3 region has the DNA TGCGCCAGCAGCCAAGGCCCGGGACTTCGCACCGGGGAGCTGTTTTTT.

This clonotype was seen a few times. The CDR3 sequence: CASSLEVGQETQYF. The CDR3 DNA is TGTGCCAGCAGTTTAGAAGTCGGACAAGAGACCCAGTACTTC. The J gene is TRBJ2-5, the V gene TRBV28, with D hard to call. The CDR3 sequence is 14 residues long. V lost 2 bases and J lost 2, with 9 bases in between. Per germline, CDR1 MDHEN and CDR2 SYDVKM.

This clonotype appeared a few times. The CDR3 is CASSLGQDLREQYF. Here the CDR3 DNA reads TGCGCCAGCAGCTTGGGGCAGGACCTACGGGAGCAGTACTTC. This chain connects TRBV5-1 to TRBJ2-7; D gene unclear. V was pared by 0 bases and J by 7 bases, with 14 bases between. The CDR3 has 14 residues. Per the germline V gene, CDR1 is SGHRS and CDR2 is YFSETQ. Together with reference TRBV5-1 and TRBJ2-7, the CDR3 gives the full variable domain: KAGVTQTPRYLIKTRGQQVTLSCSPISGHRSVSWYQQTPGQGLQFLFEYFSETQRNKGNFPGRFSGRQFSNSRSEMNVSTLELGDSALYLCASSLGQDLREQYFGPGTRLTVT.

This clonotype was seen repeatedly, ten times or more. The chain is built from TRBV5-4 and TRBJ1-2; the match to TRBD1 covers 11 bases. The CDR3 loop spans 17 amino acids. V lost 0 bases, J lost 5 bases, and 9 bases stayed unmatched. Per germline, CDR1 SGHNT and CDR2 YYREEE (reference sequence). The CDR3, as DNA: TGTGCCAGCAGCTTGGGAGGATTGGACAGGGGGCTTTATGGCTACACCTTC. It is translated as CASSLGGLDRGLYGYTF.

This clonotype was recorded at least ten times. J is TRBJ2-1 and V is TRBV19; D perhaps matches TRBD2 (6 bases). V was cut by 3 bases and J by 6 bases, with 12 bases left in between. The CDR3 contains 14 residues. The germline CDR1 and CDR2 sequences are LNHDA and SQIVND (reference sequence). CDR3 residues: CASSIILGGNEQFF. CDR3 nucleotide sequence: TGTGCCAGTAGTATTATTCTCGGGGGCAATGAGCAGTTCTTC.

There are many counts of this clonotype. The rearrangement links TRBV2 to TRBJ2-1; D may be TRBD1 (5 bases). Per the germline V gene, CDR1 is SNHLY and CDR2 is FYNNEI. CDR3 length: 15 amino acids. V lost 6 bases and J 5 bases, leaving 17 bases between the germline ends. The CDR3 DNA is TGTGCCAGCAGCGATAGACAGACCTTGAACAATGAGCAGTTCTTC. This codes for CASSDRQTLNNEQFF.

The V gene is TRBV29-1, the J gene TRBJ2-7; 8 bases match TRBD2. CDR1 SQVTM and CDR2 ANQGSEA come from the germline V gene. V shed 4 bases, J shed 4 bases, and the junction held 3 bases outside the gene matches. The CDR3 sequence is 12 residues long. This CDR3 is CSVAREGYEQYF. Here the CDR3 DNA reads TGCAGCGTTGCTCGGGAGGGTTACGAGCAGTACTTC.

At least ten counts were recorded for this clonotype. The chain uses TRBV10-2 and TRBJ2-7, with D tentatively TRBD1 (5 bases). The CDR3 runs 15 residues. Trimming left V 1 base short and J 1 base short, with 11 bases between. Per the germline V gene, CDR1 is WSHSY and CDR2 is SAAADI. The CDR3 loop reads CASSEYTGKSYEQYV. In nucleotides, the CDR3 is TGCGCCAGCAGTGAGTATACAGGAAAATCCTACGAGCAGTACGTC.

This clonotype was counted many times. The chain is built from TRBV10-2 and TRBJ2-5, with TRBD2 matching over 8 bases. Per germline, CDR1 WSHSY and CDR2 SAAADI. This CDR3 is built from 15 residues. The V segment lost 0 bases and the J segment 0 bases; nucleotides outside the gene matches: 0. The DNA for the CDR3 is TGCGCCAGCAGTGAGTCTAGCGGGGACCAAGAGACCCAGTACTTC. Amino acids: CASSESSGDQETQYF.

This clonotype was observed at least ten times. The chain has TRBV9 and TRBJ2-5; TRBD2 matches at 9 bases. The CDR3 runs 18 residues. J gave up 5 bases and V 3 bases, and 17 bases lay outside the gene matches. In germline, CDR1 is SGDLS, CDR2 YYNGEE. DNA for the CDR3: TGTGCCAGCAGCGCGCTAGCGGGAAGAGATAAAGTGAGGGAGACCCAGTACTTC. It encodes CASSALAGRDKVRETQYF.

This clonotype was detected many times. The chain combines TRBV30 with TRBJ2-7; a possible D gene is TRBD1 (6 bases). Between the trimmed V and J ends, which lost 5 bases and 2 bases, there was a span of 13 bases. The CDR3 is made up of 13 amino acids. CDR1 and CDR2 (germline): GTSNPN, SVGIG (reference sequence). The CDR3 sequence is CAWAQGRTYEQYF. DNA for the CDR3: TGTGCCTGGGCACAGGGTCGAACCTACGAGCAGTACTTC. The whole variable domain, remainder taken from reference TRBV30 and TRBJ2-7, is SQTIHQWPATLVQPVGSPLSLECTVEGTSNPNLYWYRQAAGRGLQLLFYSVGIGQISSEVPQNLSASRPQDRQFILSSKKLLLSDSGFYLCAWAQGRTYEQYFGPGTRLTVT.

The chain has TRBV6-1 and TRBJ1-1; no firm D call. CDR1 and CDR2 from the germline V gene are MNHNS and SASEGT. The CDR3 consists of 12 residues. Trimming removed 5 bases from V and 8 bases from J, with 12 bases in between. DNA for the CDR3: TGTGCCAGCAGTCGAGGACCGGAGGAAGCTTTCTTT. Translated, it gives CASSRGPEEAFF.